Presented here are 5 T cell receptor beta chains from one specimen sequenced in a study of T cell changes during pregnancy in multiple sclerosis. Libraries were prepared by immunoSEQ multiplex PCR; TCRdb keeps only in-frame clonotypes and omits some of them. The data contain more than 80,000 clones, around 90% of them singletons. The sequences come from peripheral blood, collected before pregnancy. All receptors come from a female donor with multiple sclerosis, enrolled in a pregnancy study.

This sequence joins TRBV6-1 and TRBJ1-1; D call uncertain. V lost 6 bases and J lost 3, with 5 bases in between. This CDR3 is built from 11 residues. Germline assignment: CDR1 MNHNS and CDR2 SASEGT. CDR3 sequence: CASSRDTEAFF. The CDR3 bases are TGTGCCAGCAGCCGGGACACTGAAGCTTTCTTT.

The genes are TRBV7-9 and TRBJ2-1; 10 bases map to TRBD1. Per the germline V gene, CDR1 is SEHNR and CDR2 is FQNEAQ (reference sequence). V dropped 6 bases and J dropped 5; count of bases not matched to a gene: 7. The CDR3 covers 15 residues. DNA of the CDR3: TGTGCCAGCAGGGAAACGGGACAGGGGAACAATGAGCAGTTCTTC. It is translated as CASRETGQGNNEQFF.

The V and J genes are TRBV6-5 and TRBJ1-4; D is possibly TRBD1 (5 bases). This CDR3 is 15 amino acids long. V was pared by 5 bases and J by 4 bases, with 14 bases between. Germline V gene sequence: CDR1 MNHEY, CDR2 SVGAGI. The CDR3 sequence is CASSPWRGFNEKLFF. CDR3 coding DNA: TGTGCCAGCAGTCCCTGGAGGGGTTTTAATGAAAAACTGTTTTTT.

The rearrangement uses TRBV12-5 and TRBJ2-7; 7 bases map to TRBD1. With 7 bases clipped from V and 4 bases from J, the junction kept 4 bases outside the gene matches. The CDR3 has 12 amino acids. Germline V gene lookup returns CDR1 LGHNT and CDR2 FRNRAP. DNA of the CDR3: TGTGCTAGTGTAGGGGGCCTATACGAGCAGTACTTC. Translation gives CASVGGLYEQYF. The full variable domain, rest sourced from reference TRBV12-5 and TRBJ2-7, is DARVTQTPRHKVTEMGQEVTMRCQPILGHNTVFWYRQTMMQGLELLAYFRNRAPLDDSGMPKDRFSAEMPDATLATLKIQPSEPRDSAVYFCASVGGLYEQYFGPGTRLTVT.

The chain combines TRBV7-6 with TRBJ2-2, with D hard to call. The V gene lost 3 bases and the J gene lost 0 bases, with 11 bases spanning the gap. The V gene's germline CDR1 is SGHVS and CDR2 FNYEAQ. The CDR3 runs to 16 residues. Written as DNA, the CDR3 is TGTGCCAGCAGCTTGGGCCCCCTTACGAACACCGGGGAGCTGTTTTTT. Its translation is CASSLGPLTNTGELFF.